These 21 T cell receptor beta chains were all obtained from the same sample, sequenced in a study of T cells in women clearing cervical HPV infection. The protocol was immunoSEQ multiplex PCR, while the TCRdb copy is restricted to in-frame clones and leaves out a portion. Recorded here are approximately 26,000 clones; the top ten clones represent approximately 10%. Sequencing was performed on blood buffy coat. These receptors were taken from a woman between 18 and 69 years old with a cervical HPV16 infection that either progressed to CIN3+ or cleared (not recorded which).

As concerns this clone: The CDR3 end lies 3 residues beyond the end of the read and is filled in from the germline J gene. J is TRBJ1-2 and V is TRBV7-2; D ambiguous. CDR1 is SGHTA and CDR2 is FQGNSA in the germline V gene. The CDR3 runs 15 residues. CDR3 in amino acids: CASSLGLAGVGCYTF. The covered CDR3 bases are TGTGCCAGCAGCTTAGGACTAGCGGGAGTAGGATGC.

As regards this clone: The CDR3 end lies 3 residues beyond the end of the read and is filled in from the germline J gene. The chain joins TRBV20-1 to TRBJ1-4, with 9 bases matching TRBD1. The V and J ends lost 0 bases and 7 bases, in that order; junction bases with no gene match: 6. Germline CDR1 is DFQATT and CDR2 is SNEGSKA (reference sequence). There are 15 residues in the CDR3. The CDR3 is CSARDKTGGFEKLFF. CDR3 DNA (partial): TGCAGTGCTAGAGATAAAACAGGGGGCTTTGAAAAA.

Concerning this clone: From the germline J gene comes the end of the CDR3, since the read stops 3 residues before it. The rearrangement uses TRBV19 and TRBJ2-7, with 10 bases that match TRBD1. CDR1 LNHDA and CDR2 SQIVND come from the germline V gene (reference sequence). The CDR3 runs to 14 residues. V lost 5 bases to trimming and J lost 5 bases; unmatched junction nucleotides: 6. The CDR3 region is CASSAGTGVNEQYF. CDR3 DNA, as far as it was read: TGTGCCAGTAGTGCCGGGACAGGGGTTAACGAG.

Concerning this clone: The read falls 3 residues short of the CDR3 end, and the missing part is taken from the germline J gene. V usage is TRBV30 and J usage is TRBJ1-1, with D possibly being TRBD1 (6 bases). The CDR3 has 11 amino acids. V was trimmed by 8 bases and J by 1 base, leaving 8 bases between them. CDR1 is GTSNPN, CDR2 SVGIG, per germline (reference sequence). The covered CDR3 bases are TGTGCCCGGGGGGCGAACACTGAA. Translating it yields CARGANTE. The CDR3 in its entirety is CARGANTEAFF.

Incomplete CDR3 DNA: TGTGCCAGCAGTCCACTAGCGGGGGGCCTCCGCGGGACG. Its protein product is CASSPLAGGLRGT. The whole CDR3 protein is CASSPLAGGLRGTQYF. The rearrangement links TRBV6-2 or TRBV6-3 to TRBJ2-3; 12 bases agree with TRBD2. The read ends 3 residues before the CDR3 terminus; that terminus is restored from the germline J gene. The CDR3 extends over 16 amino acids. Germline CDR1 reads MNHEY; CDR2 reads SVGEGT.

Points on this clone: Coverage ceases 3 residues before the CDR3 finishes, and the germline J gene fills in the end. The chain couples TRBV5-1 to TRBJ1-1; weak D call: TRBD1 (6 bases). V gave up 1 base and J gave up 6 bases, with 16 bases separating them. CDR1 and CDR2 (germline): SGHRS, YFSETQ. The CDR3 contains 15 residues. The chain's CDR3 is CASSLRFAGVAEAFF. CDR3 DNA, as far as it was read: TGCGCCAGCAGCTTGCGGTTTGCAGGGGTCGCTGAA.

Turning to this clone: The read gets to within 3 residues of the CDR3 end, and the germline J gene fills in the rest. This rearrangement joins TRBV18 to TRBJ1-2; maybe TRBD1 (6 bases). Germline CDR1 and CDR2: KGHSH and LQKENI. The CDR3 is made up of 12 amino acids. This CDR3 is CASSSRGRDYTF. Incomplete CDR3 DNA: TGTGCCAGCTCCTCTAGGGGGAGAGAC.

The CDR3 region is CASSKQGVNEKLFF. CDR3 bases read: TGCGCCAGCAGCAAACAGGGGGTAAATGAAAAA. The chain links TRBV5-1 to TRBJ1-4, with 8 bases that match TRBD1. Sequencing ends 3 residues short of the CDR3 end; the germline J gene provides the rest. There are 14 residues in the CDR3. The germline V gene encodes CDR1 SGHRS and CDR2 YFSETQ. V shed 4 bases, J shed 5 bases, and the junction held 4 bases outside the gene matches.

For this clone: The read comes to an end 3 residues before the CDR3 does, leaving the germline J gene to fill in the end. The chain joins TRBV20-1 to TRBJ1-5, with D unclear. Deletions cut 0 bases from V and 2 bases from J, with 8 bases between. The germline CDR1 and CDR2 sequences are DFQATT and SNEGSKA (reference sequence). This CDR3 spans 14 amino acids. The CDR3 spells CSARDDRGNQPQHF. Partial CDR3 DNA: TGCAGTGCTAGAGATGACCGGGGCAATCAGCCC.

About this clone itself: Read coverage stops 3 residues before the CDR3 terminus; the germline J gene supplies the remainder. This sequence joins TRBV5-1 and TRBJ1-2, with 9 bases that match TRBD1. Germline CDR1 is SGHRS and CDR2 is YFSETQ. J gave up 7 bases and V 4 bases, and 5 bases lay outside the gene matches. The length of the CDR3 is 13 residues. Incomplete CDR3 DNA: TGCGCCAGCAGCCTGGGACAGGGCCTTGGC. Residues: CASSLGQGLG. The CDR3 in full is CASSLGQGLGYTF.

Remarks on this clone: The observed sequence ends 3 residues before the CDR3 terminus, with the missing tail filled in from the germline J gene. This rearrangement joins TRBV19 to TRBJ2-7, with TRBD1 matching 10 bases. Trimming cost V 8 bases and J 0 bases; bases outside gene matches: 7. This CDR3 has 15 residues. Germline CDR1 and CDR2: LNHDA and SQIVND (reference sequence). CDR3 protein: CASRSDRGPSYEQYF. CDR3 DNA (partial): TGTGCCAGTCGGTCCGACAGGGGGCCCTCCTACGAG.

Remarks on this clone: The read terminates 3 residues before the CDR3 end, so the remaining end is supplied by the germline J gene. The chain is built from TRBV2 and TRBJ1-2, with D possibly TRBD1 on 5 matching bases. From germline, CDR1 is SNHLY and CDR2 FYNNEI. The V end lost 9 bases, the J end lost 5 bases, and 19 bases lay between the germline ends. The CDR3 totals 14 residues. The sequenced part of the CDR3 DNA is TGTGCCAGGGGGGGGGTAGTGACAGTGTATGGC. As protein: CARGGVVTVYG. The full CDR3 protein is CARGGVVTVYGYTF. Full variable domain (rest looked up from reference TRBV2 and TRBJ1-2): EPEVTQTPSHQVTQMGQEVILRCVPISNHLYFYWYRQILGQKVEFLVSFYNNEISEKSEIFDDQFSVERPDGSNFTLKIRSTKLEDSAMYFCARGGVVTVYGYTFGSGTRLTVV.

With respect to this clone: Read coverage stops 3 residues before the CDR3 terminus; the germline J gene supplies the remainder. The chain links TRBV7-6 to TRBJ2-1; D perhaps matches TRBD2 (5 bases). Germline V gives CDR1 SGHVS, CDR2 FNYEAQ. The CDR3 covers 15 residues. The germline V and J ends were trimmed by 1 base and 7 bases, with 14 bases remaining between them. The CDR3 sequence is CASSLDPLASNEQFF. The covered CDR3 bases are TGTGCCAGCAGCTTAGATCCCCTAGCCTCTAATGAG.

The CDR3 DNA, read in part, is TGTGCCAGCAGAGACAGGGGGCCAAACTATGGC. Residues: CASRDRGPNYG. The entire CDR3 sequence reads CASRDRGPNYGYTF. The chain has TRBV2 and TRBJ1-2; 10 nucleotides line up with TRBD1. The CDR3 end lies 3 residues beyond the end of the read and is filled in from the germline J gene. Germline V gene data show CDR1 as SNHLY and CDR2 as FYNNEI. This CDR3 comprises 14 residues. Unmatched junction bases numbered 3, after V lost 6 bases and J lost 2 bases.

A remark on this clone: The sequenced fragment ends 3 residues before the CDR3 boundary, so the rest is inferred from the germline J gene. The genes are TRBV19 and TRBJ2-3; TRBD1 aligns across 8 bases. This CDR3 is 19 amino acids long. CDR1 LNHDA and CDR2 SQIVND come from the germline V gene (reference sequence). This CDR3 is CASQGDLRDRQYSNQPQYF. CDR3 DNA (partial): TGTGCCAGTCAAGGCGACCTCCGGGACAGGCAGTATAGCAATCAGCCG. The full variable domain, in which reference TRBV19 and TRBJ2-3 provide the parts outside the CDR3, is DGGITQSPKYLFRKEGQNVTLSCEQNLNHDAMYWYRQDPGQGLRLIYYSQIVNDFQKGDIAEGYSVSREKKESFPLTVTSAQKNPTAFYLCASQGDLRDRQYSNQPQYFGPGTRLTVL.

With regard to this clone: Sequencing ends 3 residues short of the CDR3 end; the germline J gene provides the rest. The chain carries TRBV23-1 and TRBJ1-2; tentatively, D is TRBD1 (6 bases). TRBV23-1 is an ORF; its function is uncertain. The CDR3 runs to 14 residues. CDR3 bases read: TGCGCCAGCAGTCAATCGTGTTACAGGGAAGGC. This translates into CASSQSCYREG. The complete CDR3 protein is CASSQSCYREGYTF.

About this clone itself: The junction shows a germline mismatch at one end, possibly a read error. The CDR3: CASSQDYGSGGELFF. The part of the CDR3 DNA that was read is TGCGCCAGCAGCCAAGATTACGGGAGCGGCGGGGAG. This sequence joins TRBV4-2 and TRBJ2-2; D possibly corresponds to TRBD2 (6 bases). The sequence runs out 3 residues before the end of the CDR3; the remainder is reconstructed from the germline J gene. CDR1 is LGHNA and CDR2 is YNFKEQ in the germline V gene. The CDR3 loop spans 15 amino acids.

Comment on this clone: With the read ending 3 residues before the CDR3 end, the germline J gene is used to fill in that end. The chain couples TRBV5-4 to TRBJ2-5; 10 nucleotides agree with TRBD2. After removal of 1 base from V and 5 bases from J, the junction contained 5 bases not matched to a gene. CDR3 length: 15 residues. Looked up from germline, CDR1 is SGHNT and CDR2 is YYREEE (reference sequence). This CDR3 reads CASSLRSGGAETQYF. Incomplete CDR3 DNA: TGTGCCAGCAGCTTGAGGAGCGGGGGGGCTGAGACC.

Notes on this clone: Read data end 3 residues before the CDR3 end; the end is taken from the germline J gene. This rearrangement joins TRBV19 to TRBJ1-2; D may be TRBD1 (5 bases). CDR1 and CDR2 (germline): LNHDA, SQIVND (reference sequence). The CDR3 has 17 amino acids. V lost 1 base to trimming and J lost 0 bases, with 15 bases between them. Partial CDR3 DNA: TGTGCCAGTAGTATAGTGCGCGGACAAATGCCTAACTATGGC. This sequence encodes CASSIVRGQMPNYG. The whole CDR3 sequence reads CASSIVRGQMPNYGYTF. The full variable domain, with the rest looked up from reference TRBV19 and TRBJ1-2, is DGGITQSPKYLFRKEGQNVTLSCEQNLNHDAMYWYRQDPGQGLRLIYYSQIVNDFQKGDIAEGYSVSREKKESFPLTVTSAQKNPTAFYLCASSIVRGQMPNYGYTFGSGTRLTVV.

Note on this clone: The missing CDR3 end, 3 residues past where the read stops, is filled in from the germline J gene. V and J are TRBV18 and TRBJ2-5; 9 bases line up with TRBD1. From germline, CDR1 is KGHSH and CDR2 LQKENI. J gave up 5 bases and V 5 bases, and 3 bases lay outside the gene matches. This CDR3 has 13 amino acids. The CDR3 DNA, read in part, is TGTGCCAGCTCAACACAGGGGGCGGAGACC. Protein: CASSTQGAET. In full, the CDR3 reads CASSTQGAETQYF.

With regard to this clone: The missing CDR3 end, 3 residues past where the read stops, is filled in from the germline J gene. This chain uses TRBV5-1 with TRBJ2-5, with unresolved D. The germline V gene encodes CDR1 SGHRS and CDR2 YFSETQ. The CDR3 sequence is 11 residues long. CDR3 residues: CASSWADTQYF. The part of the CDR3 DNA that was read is TGCGCCAGCAGTTGGGCAGATACC.